These 4 T cell receptor beta chains came from one sample sequenced in a study of cytomegalovirus exposure and HLA in healthy donors. PCR primers comprised 60 Vbeta and 13 Jbeta primers. Sequencing used immunoSEQ multiplex PCR; TCRdb keeps in-frame clones, though not all of them. Of under 150,000 clones listed, about 80% are singletons. Source material: PBMCs. Source of these receptors: a boy between 2 and 10 years old in good health and CMV-seronegative.

The chain is built from TRBV18 and TRBJ1-1; D gene unclear. Trimming left V 3 bases short and J 5 bases short, with 13 bases between. The germline CDR1 and CDR2 sequences are KGHSH and LQKENI. This CDR3 has 14 residues. The CDR3 is CASSPNGGGTEAFF. In DNA form, the CDR3 reads TGTGCCAGCTCACCGAACGGTGGAGGAACTGAAGCTTTCTTT.

The J gene is TRBJ2-7, the V gene TRBV11-1, with TRBD1 as a possible D gene (6 bases). This CDR3 region has 16 residues. The V gene's germline CDR1 is SGHAT and CDR2 FQDESV (reference sequence). V was cut by 1 base and J by 0 bases, with 13 bases left in between. CDR3 amino acids: CASSLDFTGYSYEQYF. As DNA, the CDR3 is TGTGCCAGCAGCTTAGATTTTACAGGGTACTCCTACGAGCAGTACTTC.

This sequence joins TRBV9 and TRBJ2-5; TRBD1 matches 11 bases. With 4 bases clipped from V and 4 bases from J, the junction kept 6 bases outside the gene matches. Germline lookup yields CDR1 SGDLS and CDR2 YYNGEE. This CDR3 has 15 amino acids. The CDR3 coding sequence is TGTGCCAGCAGCCCCGAGGACAGGGGGCGAGAGACCCAGTACTTC. Residues: CASSPEDRGRETQYF.

To note about this clone: At one of its ends the junction is not consistent with the germline gene, which may arise from a read error. V and J are TRBV7-7 and TRBJ2-1; 9 positions match TRBD2. This CDR3 spans 16 amino acids. CDR1 and CDR2 (germline): SSHAT, FNYEAQ (reference sequence). The CDR3 sequence: CASSLAEASGNNEQFF. CDR3 in DNA: TGTGCTAGCAGCTTAGCGGAGGCTAGCGGGAACAATGAGCAGTTCTTC.